Included here is one T cell receptor (beta chain) sequence, with context. The PCR made use of 60 Vbeta and 13 Jbeta primers. The repertoire was sequenced with immunoSEQ multiplex PCR; TCRdb's copy has only in-frame clones and lacks some. The sample yields some 170,000 clones, approximately 9.5% seen once. It was healthy bone marrow donors who served as donors. This CDR3 is built from 15 residues. With 3 bases removed from V and 1 base from J, the gap between germline ends came to 13 bases. Germline lookup yields CDR1 SGHRS and CDR2 YFSETQ. This sample stems from a study of cytomegalovirus exposure and HLA in healthy donors.

The specimen was PBMCs. The chain links TRBV5-1 to TRBJ1-1; no firm D call. The sequence was obtained from a woman in her twenties or thirties in good health and CMV-seropositive. CDR3 DNA: TGCGCCAGCAGCTGGGCGGTGGACTCGAACACTGAAGCTTTCTTT. It translates to CASSWAVDSNTEAFF.